The clone carrying this T cell receptor beta chain has at least ten counts. CDR3 size: 16 residues. V lost 6 bases and J 2 bases, leaving 17 bases between the germline ends. Germline V gene sequence: CDR1 MDHEN, CDR2 SYDVKM. This sample stems from a study of glioma-infiltrating T cells. Looking at the study overall: Samples included WHO grade II oligodendrogliomas or astrocytomas and initial-diagnosis grade IV glioblastomas.

Using RNA template, CDR3s of TCR alpha and beta were amplified with iRepertoire arm-PCR. Using its own MiXCR run on the multiplex PCR reads, TCRdb lists one record per CDR3 protein. The top ten clones hold about 12% of a sample with approximately 400,000 distinct CDR3 sequences, less than 50% of them seen once. The rearrangement joins TRBV28 to TRBJ2-1, with a possible D match to TRBD2 (6 bases). The sequenced sample was glioma tissue, nonneoplastic brain tissue, or PBMCs (not recorded which). The source of this sequence is a human donor with low-grade glioma or glioblastoma, undergoing nonglioma brain surgery, or in good health (not recorded which). The CDR3 reads CASSRPGALAYNEQFF. The CDR3 nucleotides read TGTGCCAGCAGCCGCCCGGGAGCTCTAGCCTACAATGAGCAGTTCTTC. The full variable domain, its missing parts supplied by reference TRBV28 and TRBJ2-1, is DVKVTQSSRYLVKRTGEKVFLECVQDMDHENMFWYRQDPGLGLRLIYFSYDVKMKEKGDIPEGYSVSREKKERFSLILESASTNQTSMYLCASSRPGALAYNEQFFGPGTRLTVL.